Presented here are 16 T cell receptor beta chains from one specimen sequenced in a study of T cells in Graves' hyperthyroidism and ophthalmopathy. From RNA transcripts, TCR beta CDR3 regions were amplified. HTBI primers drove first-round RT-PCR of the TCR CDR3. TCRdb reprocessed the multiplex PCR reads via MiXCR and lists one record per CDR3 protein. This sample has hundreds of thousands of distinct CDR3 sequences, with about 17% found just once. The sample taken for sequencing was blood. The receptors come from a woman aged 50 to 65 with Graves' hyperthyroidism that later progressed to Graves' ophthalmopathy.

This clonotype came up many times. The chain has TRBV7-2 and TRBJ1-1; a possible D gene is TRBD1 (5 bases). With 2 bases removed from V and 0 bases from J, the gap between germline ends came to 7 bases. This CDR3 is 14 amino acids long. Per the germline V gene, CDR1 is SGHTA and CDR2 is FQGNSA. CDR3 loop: CASSLSGMNTEAFF. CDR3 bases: TGTGCCAGCAGCTTATCAGGGATGAACACTGAAGCTTTCTTT.

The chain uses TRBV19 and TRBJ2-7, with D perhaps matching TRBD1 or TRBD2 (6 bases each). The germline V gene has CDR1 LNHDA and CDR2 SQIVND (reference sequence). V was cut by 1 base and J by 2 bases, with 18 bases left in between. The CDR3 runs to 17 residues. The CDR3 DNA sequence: TGTGCCAGTAGTATAGGGGGGCACGGTGCGGGAACCTACGAGCAGTACTTC. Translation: CASSIGGHGAGTYEQYF. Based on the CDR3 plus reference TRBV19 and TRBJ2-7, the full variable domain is DGGITQSPKYLFRKEGQNVTLSCEQNLNHDAMYWYRQDPGQGLRLIYYSQIVNDFQKGDIAEGYSVSREKKESFPLTVTSAQKNPTAFYLCASSIGGHGAGTYEQYFGPGTRLTVT.

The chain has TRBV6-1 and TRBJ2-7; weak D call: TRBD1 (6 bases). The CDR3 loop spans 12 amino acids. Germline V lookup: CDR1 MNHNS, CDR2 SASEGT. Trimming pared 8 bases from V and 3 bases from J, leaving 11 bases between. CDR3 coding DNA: TGTGCCAGCGGGGACAAAAACTACGAGCAGTACTTC. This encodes CASGDKNYEQYF.

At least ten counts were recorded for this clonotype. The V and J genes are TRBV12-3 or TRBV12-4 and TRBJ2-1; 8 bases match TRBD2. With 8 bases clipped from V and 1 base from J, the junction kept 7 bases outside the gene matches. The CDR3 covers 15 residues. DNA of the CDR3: TGTGCCAGCGCAAGCGGGGGCCTTTCCTACAATGAGCAGTTCTTC. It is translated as CASASGGLSYNEQFF.

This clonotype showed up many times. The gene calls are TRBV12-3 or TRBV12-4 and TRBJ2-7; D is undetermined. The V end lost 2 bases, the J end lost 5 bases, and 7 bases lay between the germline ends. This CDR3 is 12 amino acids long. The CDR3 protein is CASSLHSNEQYF. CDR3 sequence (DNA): TGTGCCAGCAGTTTACACAGCAACGAGCAGTACTTC.

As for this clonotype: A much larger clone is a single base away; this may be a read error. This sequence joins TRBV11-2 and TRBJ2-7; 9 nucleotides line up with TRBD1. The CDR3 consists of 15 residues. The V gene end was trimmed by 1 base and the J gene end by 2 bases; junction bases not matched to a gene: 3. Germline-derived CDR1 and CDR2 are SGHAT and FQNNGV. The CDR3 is CASSLVGQGAYEQYF. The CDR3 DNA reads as TGTGCCAGCAGCTTAGTGGGACAGGGTGCCTACGAGCAGTACTTC. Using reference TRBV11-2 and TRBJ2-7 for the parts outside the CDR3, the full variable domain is EAGVAQSPRYKIIEKRQSVAFWCNPISGHATLYWYQQILGQGPKLLIQFQNNGVVDDSQLPKDRFSAERLKGVDSTLKIQPAKLEDSAVYLCASSLVGQGAYEQYFGPGTRLTVT.

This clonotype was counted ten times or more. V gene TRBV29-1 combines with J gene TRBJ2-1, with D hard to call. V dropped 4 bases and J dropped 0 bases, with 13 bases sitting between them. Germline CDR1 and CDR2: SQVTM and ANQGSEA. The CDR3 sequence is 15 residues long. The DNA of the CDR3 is TGCAGCGTTGTGAGCGAGAGAAGCTCCTACAATGAGCAGTTCTTC. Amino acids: CSVVSERSSYNEQFF.

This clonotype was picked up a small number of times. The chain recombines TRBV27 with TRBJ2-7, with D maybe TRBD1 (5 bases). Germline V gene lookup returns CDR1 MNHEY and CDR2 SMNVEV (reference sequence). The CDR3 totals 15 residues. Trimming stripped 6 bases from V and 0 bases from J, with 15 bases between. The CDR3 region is CASSPQGQGSYEQYF. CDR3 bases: TGTGCCAGCAGCCCCCAGGGTCAGGGCTCCTACGAGCAGTACTTC.

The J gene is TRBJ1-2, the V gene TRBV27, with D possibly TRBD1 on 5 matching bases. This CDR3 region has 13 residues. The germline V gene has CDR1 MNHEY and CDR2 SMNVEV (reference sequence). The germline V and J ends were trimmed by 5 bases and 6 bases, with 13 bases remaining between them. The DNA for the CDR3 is TGTGCCAGCAGTCCCAGGGACGTTGATGGCTACACCTTC. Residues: CASSPRDVDGYTF.

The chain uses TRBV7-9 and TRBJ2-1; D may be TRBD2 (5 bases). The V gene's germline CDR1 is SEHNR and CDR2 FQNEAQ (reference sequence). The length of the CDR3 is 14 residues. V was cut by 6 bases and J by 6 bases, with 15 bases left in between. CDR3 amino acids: CASSRLDGINEQFF. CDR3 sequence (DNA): TGTGCCAGCAGTCGCTTGGACGGGATCAATGAGCAGTTCTTC.

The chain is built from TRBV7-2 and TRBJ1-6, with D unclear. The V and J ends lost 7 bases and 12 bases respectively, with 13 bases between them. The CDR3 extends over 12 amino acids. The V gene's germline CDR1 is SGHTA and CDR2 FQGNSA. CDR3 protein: CASNPGLGPLHF. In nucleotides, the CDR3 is TGTGCCAGCAACCCCGGTTTGGGACCCCTCCACTTT. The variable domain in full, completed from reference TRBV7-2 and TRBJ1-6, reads GAGVSQSPSNKVTEKGKDVELRCDPISGHTALYWYRQSLGQGLEFLIYFQGNSAPDKSGLPSDRFSAERTGGSVSTLTIQRTQQEDSAVYLCASNPGLGPLHFGNGTRLTVT.

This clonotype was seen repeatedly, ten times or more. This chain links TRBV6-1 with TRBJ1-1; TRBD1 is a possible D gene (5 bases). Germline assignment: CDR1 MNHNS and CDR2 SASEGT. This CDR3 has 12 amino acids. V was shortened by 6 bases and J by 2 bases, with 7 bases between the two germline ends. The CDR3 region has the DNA TGTGCCAGCAGGGGGGGTAACACTGAAGCTTTCTTT. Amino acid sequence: CASRGGNTEAFF.

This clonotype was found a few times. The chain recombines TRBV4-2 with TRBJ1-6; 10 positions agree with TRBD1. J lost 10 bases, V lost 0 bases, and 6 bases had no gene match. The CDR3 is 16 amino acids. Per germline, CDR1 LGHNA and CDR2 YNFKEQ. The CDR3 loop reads CASSQEMGQGLSPLHF. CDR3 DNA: TGTGCCAGCAGCCAAGAGATGGGACAGGGGTTATCACCCCTCCACTTT.

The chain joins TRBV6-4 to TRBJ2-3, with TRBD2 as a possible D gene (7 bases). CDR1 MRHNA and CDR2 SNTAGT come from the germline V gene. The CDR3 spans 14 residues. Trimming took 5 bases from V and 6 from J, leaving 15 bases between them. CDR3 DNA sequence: TGTGCCAGCAGTAGGGGGGGCCAGCTGGATACGCAGTATTTT. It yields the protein CASSRGGQLDTQYF.

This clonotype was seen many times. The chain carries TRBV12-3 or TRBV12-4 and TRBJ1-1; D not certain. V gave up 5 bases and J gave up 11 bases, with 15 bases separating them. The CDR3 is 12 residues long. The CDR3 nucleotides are TGTGCCAGCAGTCCCTCGGAGAGGGAGGCTTTCTTT. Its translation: CASSPSEREAFF.

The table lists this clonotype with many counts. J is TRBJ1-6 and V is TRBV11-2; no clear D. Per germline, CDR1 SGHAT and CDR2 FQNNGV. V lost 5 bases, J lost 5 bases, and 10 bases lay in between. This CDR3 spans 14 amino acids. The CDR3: CASSAHGDNSPLHF. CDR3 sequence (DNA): TGTGCCAGCAGCGCCCACGGGGATAATTCACCCCTCCACTTT. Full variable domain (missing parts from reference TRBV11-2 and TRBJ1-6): EAGVAQSPRYKIIEKRQSVAFWCNPISGHATLYWYQQILGQGPKLLIQFQNNGVVDDSQLPKDRFSAERLKGVDSTLKIQPAKLEDSAVYLCASSAHGDNSPLHFGNGTRLTVT.